This T cell receptor (beta chain) was documented in a study of CD8+ T cells in alopecia areata. The sequencing template was cDNA reverse transcribed from extracted RNA. Sequencing used immunoSEQ multiplex PCR; TCRdb keeps in-frame clones, though not all of them. The sample records some 200,000 clones, around two fifths being singletons. A word on this clone: No antigen is known for it.

The ends were cut back, 6 bases at V and 8 bases at J, with 20 bases in the middle. The CDR3 totals 14 residues. From germline, CDR1 is SQVTM and CDR2 ANQGSEA. The treatment is: oral pan-JAK inhibitor, 5-10 mg twice daily. Regarding the study as a whole: Tofacitinib significantly decreased scalp clonality and expanded CD8+ clones among top 100.

This TCR came from a human donor with alopecia areata. The sample was CD4+ T cells sorted from blood, taken at roughly week 36, from a patient treated with tofacitinib. The V and J genes are TRBV29-1 and TRBJ2-1; no clear D gene. The CDR3 loop is CSVERTAAWDEQFF. Written as DNA, the CDR3 is TGCAGCGTAGAGAGGACGGCCGCTTGGGATGAGCAGTTCTTC.